The present entry profiles one T cell receptor (beta chain) with its context. The data originate from a study of cytomegalovirus exposure and HLA in healthy donors. Study-wide background: The 110 or so validation repertoires used a platform that matched the one used for the approximately 700 first-cohort repertoires, as a later analysis reported.

This CDR3 has 13 amino acids. V was pared by 4 bases and J by 4 bases, with 10 bases between. Germline V gene data show CDR1 as MNHNS and CDR2 as SASEGT. Method: immunoSEQ multiplex PCR; TCRdb's copy keeps in-frame clones and lacks some. The sample carries 70,000 or so clones, 94% recorded once. The rearrangement joins TRBV6-1 to TRBJ1-1; possibly TRBD1 for D (5 bases). This TCR was recovered from a woman aged 18-29 years in good health and CMV-seronegative. The sequencing input was PBMCs. CDR3 region: CASSVQGPTEAFF. The CDR3 bases are TGTGCCAGCAGTGTCCAGGGTCCCACTGAAGCTTTCTTT.